A single sample is the source of the 4 T cell receptor beta chains below, sequenced in a study of blood T cell repertoires in COVID-19. Libraries were prepared by immunoSEQ multiplex PCR; TCRdb keeps only in-frame clonotypes and omits some of them. The sample lists approximately 200,000 clones; around 83% were seen once. Sample: peripheral blood. These receptors came from a woman aged 30 to 39 with active or convalescent COVID-19.

This clone was picked up many times. A much larger clone differs from this one at a single base, so this may be a read error. The chain recombines TRBV5-1 with TRBJ2-2, with 15 bases identical to TRBD2. The CDR3 covers 16 residues. Germline CDR1 SGHRS, CDR2 YFSETQ. In nucleotides, the CDR3 is TGCGCCCGCAGTCGGACTAGCGGGGGGGCCGTCGGGGAGCTGTTTTTT. This codes for CARSRTSGGAVGELFF.

This chain uses TRBV9 with TRBJ1-3; D may be TRBD1 (6 bases). Germline CDR1 and CDR2: SGDLS and YYNGEE. The V end lost 1 base, the J end lost 0 bases, and 11 bases lay between the germline ends. This CDR3 has 16 residues. The CDR3 loop reads CASSVLPDSSGNTIYF. The CDR3 nucleotides read TGTGCCAGCAGCGTATTACCGGACAGCTCTGGAAACACCATATATTTT.

The CDR3 here is CASSLGQGGANEKLFF. CDR3 coding DNA: TGTGCCAGCAGCCTAGGACAAGGAGGGGCTAATGAAAAACTGTTTTTT. This chain links TRBV9 with TRBJ1-4; TRBD1 is a possible D gene (5 bases). CDR3 length: 16 amino acids. V lost 4 bases and J lost 3, with 16 bases in between. CDR1 is SGDLS and CDR2 is YYNGEE in the germline V gene.

CDR3 sequence: CASSPPYFGGGTEAFF. The DNA of the CDR3 is TGTGCCAGCTCACCACCGTATTTCGGGGGGGGAACTGAAGCTTTCTTT. The rearrangement uses TRBV18 and TRBJ1-1; the D gene is possibly TRBD1 (5 bases). CDR1 and CDR2 from the germline V gene are KGHSH and LQKENI. V was cut by 0 bases and J by 5 bases, with 16 bases left in between. The CDR3 is made up of 16 amino acids.